This T cell receptor (beta chain) was retrieved from a study of Ad26.COV2.S vaccination and SARS-CoV-2 variants. On the study more broadly: Trial arm assignment for the donor was COV1001 Ad26.COV2.S. General study findings and limits: Reportedly, after vaccination the spike-specific CD8+ and CD4+ T cell responses displayed substantial breadth. Total T cell responses were possibly underestimated by TCR breadth and depth analyses.

Unmatched junction bases numbered 3, after V lost 4 bases and J lost 4 bases. The CDR3 totals 15 residues. Germline CDR1 reads LNHDA; CDR2 reads SQIVND (reference sequence). The assay was immunoSEQ multiplex PCR, and TCRdb's table has in-frame clones only and misses some. The table shows fewer than 900,000 clones, with around 92% occurring only once. The treatment: 15 to 20 received Ad26.COV2.S at low or high dose, single or two shots; a few received placebo; per-sample allocation not given. Each sample was drawn 63 days after the first injection (of vaccine or placebo). Points on this clone: What it binds is not known. Other DNA variants within this sample encode the same CDR3.

This sequence joins TRBV19 and TRBJ1-5; 11 bases match TRBD1. Sequencing used peripheral blood, obtained in a trial of Ad26.COV2.S vaccine versus placebo. This TCR was recovered from a person aged 18-65 years who received the Ad26.COV2.S COVID-19 vaccine or a placebo. Here the CDR3 reads CASSTGTGGNQPQHF. The CDR3 DNA follows: TGTGCCAGTAGTACCGGGACAGGGGGTAATCAGCCCCAGCATTTT.